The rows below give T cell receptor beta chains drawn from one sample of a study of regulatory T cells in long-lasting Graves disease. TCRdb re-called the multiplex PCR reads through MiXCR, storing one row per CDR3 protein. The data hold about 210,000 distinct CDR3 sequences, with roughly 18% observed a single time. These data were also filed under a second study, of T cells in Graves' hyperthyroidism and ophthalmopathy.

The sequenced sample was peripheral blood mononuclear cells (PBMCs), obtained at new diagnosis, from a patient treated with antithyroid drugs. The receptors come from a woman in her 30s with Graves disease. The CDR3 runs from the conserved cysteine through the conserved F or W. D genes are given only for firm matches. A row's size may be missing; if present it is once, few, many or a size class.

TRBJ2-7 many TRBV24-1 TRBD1 TGTGCCACCAGTGATGAGGGGACAGGCTCCTACGAGCAGTACTTC CATSDEGTGSYEQYF
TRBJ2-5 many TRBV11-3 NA TGTGCCAGCAGCTCAACCAGGGCCGGCGAGACCCAGTACTTC CASSSTRAGETQYF
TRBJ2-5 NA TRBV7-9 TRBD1 TGTGCCAGCAGCAAGCGGACAGGGGGCTACGGAGAGACCCAGTACTTC CASSKRTGGYGETQYF
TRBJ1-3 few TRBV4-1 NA TGCGCCAGCAGCCAAGATCCCGGGGGCGGTGGAAACACCATATATTTT CASSQDPGGGGNTIYF
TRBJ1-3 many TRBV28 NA TGTGCCAGCAGTTTAGGGGTCAGCCTCTCTGGAAACACCATATATTTT CASSLGVSLSGNTIYF
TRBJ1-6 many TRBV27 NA TGTGCCAGCACTAGCCTAGGGAATTCACCCCTCCACTTT CASTSLGNSPLHF
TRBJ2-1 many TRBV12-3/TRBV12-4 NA TGTGCCAGCAGGCCCTCGCGGGCGTACAATGAGCAGTTCTTC CASRPSRAYNEQFF
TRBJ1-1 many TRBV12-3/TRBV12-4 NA TGTGCCAGCCTGAGGGGGTCGCACATGTCCTGGAACACTGAAGCTTTCTTT CASLRGSHMSWNTEAFF
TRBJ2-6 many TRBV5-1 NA TGCGCCAGCAGCTCCGGGGCCAACTCTGGGGCCAACGTCCTGACTTTC CASSSGANSGANVLTF
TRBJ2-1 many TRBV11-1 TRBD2 TGTGCCAGCAGCTTTTGGACTAGCGGCCGATTTTTAGGCAATGAGCAGTTCTTC CASSFWTSGRFLGNEQFF